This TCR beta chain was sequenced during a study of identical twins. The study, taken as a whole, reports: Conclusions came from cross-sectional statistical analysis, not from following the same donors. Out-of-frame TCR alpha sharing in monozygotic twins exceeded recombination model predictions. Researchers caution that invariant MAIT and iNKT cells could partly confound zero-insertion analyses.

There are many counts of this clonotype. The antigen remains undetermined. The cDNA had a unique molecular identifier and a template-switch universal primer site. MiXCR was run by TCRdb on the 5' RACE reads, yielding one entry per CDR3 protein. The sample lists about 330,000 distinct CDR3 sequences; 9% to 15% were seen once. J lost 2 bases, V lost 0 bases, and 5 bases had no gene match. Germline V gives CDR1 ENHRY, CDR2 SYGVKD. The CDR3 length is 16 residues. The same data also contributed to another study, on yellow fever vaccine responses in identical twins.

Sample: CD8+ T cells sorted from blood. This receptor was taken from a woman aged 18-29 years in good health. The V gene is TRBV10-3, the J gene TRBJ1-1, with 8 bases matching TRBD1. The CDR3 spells CAISESGQGPNTEAFF. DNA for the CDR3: TGTGCCATCAGTGAGTCCGGACAGGGCCCCAACACTGAAGCTTTCTTT.